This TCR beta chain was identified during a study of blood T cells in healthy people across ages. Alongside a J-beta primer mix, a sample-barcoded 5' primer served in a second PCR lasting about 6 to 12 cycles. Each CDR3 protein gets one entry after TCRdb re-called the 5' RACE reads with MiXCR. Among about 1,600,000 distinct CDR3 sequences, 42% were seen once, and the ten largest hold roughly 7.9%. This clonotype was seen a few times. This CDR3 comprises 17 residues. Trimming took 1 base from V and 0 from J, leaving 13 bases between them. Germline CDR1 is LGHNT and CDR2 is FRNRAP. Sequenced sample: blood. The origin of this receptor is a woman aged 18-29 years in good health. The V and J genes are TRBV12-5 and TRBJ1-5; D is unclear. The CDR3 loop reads CASGLAQLGYSNQPQHF. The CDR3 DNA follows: TGTGCTAGTGGTTTGGCACAGTTAGGGTATAGCAATCAGCCCCAGCATTTT. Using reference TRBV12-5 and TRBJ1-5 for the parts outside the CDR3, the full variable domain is DARVTQTPRHKVTEMGQEVTMRCQPILGHNTVFWYRQTMMQGLELLAYFRNRAPLDDSGMPKDRFSAEMPDATLATLKIQPSEPRDSAVYFCASGLAQLGYSNQPQHFGDGTRLSIL.